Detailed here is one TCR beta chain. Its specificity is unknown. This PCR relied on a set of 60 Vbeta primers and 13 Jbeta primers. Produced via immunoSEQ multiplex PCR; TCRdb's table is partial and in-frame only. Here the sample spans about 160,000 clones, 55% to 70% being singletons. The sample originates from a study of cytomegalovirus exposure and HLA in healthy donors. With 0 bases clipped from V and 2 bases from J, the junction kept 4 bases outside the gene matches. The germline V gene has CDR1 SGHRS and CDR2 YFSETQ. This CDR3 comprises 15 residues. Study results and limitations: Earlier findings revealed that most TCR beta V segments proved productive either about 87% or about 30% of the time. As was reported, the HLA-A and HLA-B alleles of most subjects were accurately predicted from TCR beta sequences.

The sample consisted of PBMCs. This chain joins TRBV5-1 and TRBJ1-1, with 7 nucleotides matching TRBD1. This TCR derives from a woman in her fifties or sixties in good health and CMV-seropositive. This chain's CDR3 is CASSLAQGGNTEAFF. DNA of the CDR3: TGCGCCAGCAGCTTGGCCCAGGGGGGAAACACTGAAGCTTTCTTT.